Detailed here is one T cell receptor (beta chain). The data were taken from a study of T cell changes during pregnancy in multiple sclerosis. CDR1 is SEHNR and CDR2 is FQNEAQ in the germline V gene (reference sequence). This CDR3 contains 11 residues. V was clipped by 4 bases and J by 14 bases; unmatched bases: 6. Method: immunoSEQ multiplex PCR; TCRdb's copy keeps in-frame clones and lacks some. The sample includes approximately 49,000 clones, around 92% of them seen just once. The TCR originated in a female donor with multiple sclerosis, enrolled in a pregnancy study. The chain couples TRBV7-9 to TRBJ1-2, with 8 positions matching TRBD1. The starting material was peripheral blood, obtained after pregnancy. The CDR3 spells CASSSHGTGTF. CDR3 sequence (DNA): TGTGCCAGCAGCTCGCACGGGACAGGTACCTTC.